The 32 T cell receptor beta chains below come from one sample, sequenced in a study of shared T cell receptors in the human thymus. Generated by immunoSEQ multiplex PCR, the TCRdb table keeps only in-frame clones and is missing some. The sample gives some 700,000 clones, 80% to 90% of which show up once; 0.0095% to 0.013% is in the top ten. The data were also submitted as part of a second study, on human thymus T cells.

Material: thymocytes. Source of these receptors: a girl less than two years old with a congenital heart defect.

This clone was detected only a few times. One end of the junction fails to match germline, which may point to a read error. This sample also contains other DNA sequences that code for the same CDR3. The V call is TRBV27, the J call TRBJ1-6; D is ambiguous. CDR1 and CDR2 from the germline V gene are MNHEY and SMNVEV (reference sequence). The CDR3 loop spans 17 amino acids. CDR3 residues: CASNSDGPSSYNSPLHF. Here the CDR3 DNA reads TGTGCCAGCAATAGCGACGGACCGAGCTCCTATAATTCCCCCCTCCACTTT.

The chain is built from TRBV27 and TRBJ1-6; tentatively, D is TRBD1 (6 bases). Germline CDR1 reads MNHEY; CDR2 reads SMNVEV (reference sequence). V was clipped by 6 bases and J by 9 bases, with 15 bases between them. There are 14 residues in the CDR3. DNA of the CDR3: TGTGCCAGCAGCCTACAGGGTAGGGGTTCACCCCTCCACTTT. Translation: CASSLQGRGSPLHF.

This chain uses TRBV28 with TRBJ1-5; D is unclear. V was trimmed by 2 bases and J by 3 bases, leaving 8 bases between them. From germline, CDR1 is MDHEN and CDR2 SYDVKM. The CDR3 extends over 14 amino acids. The CDR3 DNA sequence: TGTGCCAGCAGTTTAGAACAGTTCAATCAGCCCCAGCATTTT. Its translation: CASSLEQFNQPQHF.

The table lists this clone with a count of one. The chain employs TRBV10-1 and TRBJ2-3, with TRBD1 identical over 9 bases. The CDR3 is made up of 15 amino acids. V trimming: 7 bases; J trimming: 3 bases; junction bases outside the gene matches: 8. Germline assignment: CDR1 WNHNN and CDR2 SYGVQD (reference sequence). The chain's CDR3 is CASTSGTGRTDTQYF. CDR3 in DNA: TGCGCCAGCACATCTGGGACAGGGAGGACAGATACGCAGTATTTT.

V is TRBV29-1 and J is TRBJ1-1, with 10 bases identical to TRBD1. V trimming: 5 bases; J trimming: 0 bases; junction bases outside the gene matches: 12. The germline CDR1 and CDR2 sequences are SQVTM and ANQGSEA. This CDR3 comprises 17 residues. The CDR3 nucleotides are TGCAGCGTTTTTCCCGGGGACAGGGGACGTATGAACACTGAAGCTTTCTTT. It translates to CSVFPGDRGRMNTEAFF. The full variable domain, completed using reference TRBV29-1 and TRBJ1-1, is SAVISQKPSRDICQRGTSLTIQCQVDSQVTMMFWYRQQPGQSLTLIATANQGSEATYESGFVIDKFPISRPNLTFSTLTVSNMSPEDSSIYLCSVFPGDRGRMNTEAFFGQGTRLTVV.

The V and J genes are TRBV7-9 and TRBJ1-1, with 8 nucleotides matching TRBD1. Per the germline V gene, CDR1 is SEHNR and CDR2 is FQNEAQ (reference sequence). V was clipped by 1 base and J by 7 bases; unmatched bases: 8. The CDR3 is made up of 15 amino acids. The CDR3 loop reads CASSLVGRGQNEAFF. CDR3 DNA sequence: TGTGCCAGCAGCTTAGTGGGCAGGGGGCAGAATGAAGCTTTCTTT.

This sequence joins TRBV7-6 and TRBJ2-3; D possibly corresponds to TRBD2 (7 bases). Trimming removed 5 bases from V and 0 bases from J, with 15 bases in between. Germline lookup yields CDR1 SGHVS and CDR2 FNYEAQ. The CDR3 is 16 amino acids. The CDR3 sequence: CASSRGGASSTDTQYF. CDR3 nucleotide sequence: TGTGCCAGCAGCCGAGGGGGGGCCTCTAGCACAGATACGCAGTATTTT.

This clone was recorded only once. This chain links TRBV12-5 with TRBJ1-2; D is perhaps TRBD1 (6 bases). The CDR3 length is 14 residues. V dropped 5 bases and J dropped 1 base, with 11 bases sitting between them. Germline V gene sequence: CDR1 LGHNT, CDR2 FRNRAP. The CDR3 sequence: CASGPHRVNYGYTF. As DNA, the CDR3 is TGTGCTAGTGGTCCCCACAGGGTTAACTATGGCTACACCTTC.

This chain links TRBV4-3 with TRBJ2-2; D is unclear. The CDR3 length is 14 residues. V dropped 1 base and J dropped 6 bases, with 9 bases sitting between them. Germline V CDR1 and CDR2: LGHNA, YSLEER. CDR3 sequence (DNA): TGCGCCAGCAGCCAAGGAGCAAGCCCCGGGGAGCTGTTTTTT. Encoded protein: CASSQGASPGELFF.

The genes are TRBV15 and TRBJ1-4, with D hard to call. The germline gives CDR1 LNHNV, CDR2 YYDKDF (reference sequence). The CDR3 covers 14 residues. Trimming removed 2 bases at V and 4 bases at J, with 8 bases between. The CDR3 reads CATSRTRDNEKLFF. CDR3 nucleotides: TGTGCCACCAGCAGAACCCGAGATAATGAAAAACTGTTTTTT. Full variable domain (rest looked up from reference TRBV15 and TRBJ1-4): DAMVIQNPRYQVTQFGKPVTLSCSQTLNHNVMYWYQQKSSQAPKLLFHYYDKDFNNEADTPDNFQSRRPNTSFCFLDIRSPGLGDTAMYLCATSRTRDNEKLFFGSGTQLSVL.

The chain combines TRBV27 with TRBJ1-1; the match to TRBD1 covers 8 bases. This CDR3 has 14 amino acids. CDR1 MNHEY and CDR2 SMNVEV come from the germline V gene (reference sequence). V lost 6 bases and J lost 10; bases outside the gene matches: 13. The CDR3 bases are TGTGCCAGCAGCCCTACAGGGGGTGGGTTAGGAGCTTTCTTT. Protein: CASSPTGGGLGAFF.

The rearrangement links TRBV28 to TRBJ1-2; the match to TRBD1 covers 12 bases. The CDR3 has 14 amino acids. Per the germline V gene, CDR1 is MDHEN and CDR2 is SYDVKM. J lost 7 bases, V lost 5 bases, and 5 bases had no gene match. CDR3 sequence: CASSPGTGGRGYTF. For the CDR3, the DNA is TGTGCCAGCAGTCCCGGGACAGGGGGCCGTGGCTACACCTTC.

The J gene is TRBJ1-3, the V gene TRBV10-3; possibly TRBD1 for D (6 bases). Germline loops: CDR1 ENHRY, CDR2 SYGVKD. This CDR3 is built from 14 residues. The germline V and J ends were trimmed by 10 bases and 0 bases, with 13 bases remaining between them. The CDR3 sequence is CATRQEISGNTIYF. CDR3 nucleotide sequence: TGTGCCACCCGACAGGAGATCTCTGGAAACACCATATATTTT.

This clone was seen a handful of times. The junction and the germline gene differ at one end; a read error may be behind it. The genes are TRBV7-7 and TRBJ2-2, with a possible D match to TRBD2 (6 bases). CDR1 and CDR2 from the germline V gene are SSHAT and FNYEAQ (reference sequence). The CDR3 extends over 17 amino acids. CDR3 coding DNA: TGTGCTAGCAGCTTAGGAGGGATAGAAGTCAGGACCGGGGAGCTGTTTTTT. Translating it yields CASSLGGIEVRTGELFF.

The CDR3 region is CASSLVIGSGGLSDTQYF. Written as DNA, the CDR3 is TGTGCCAGCAGCTTGGTTATTGGATCCGGGGGGCTCTCAGATACGCAGTATTTT. The genes are TRBV5-5 and TRBJ2-3, with D maybe TRBD2 (7 bases). Germline values: CDR1 SGHKS, CDR2 YYEKEE (reference sequence). This CDR3 is 18 amino acids long. V dropped 0 bases and J dropped 4 bases, with 21 bases sitting between them.

The rearrangement links TRBV5-6 to TRBJ1-1, with 8 bases lining up with TRBD1. Germline CDR1 SGHDT, CDR2 YYEEEE. V shed 2 bases and J 11 bases; nucleotides not matched to a gene: 20. The length of the CDR3 is 17 residues. CDR3 DNA sequence: TGTGCCAGCAGCTTCCGATGGGACTCTGACAGGGGCCACTGCGCTTTCTTT. It encodes CASSFRWDSDRGHCAFF.

The chain uses TRBV5-1 and TRBJ2-1, with a weak D call TRBD1 (6 bases). V was pared by 2 bases and J by 3 bases, with 12 bases between. There are 15 residues in the CDR3. The germline V gene encodes CDR1 SGHRS and CDR2 YFSETQ. CDR3 sequence: CASSFHRAHYNEQFF. The DNA for the CDR3 is TGCGCCAGCAGCTTTCACAGGGCCCACTACAATGAGCAGTTCTTC.

CDR3: CATSRDHPGHTPPDKQYF. CDR3 bases: TGTGCCACCAGCAGAGATCACCCGGGTCACACACCCCCGGACAAGCAGTACTTC. V usage is TRBV15 and J usage is TRBJ2-7, with D perhaps matching TRBD1 (5 bases). Germline CDR1 LNHNV, CDR2 YYDKDF (reference sequence). The V and J ends lost 0 bases and 8 bases respectively, with 26 bases between them. The CDR3 is 18 residues long.

The chain has TRBV5-6 and TRBJ1-1; no definite D call. Germline V gene lookup returns CDR1 SGHDT and CDR2 YYEEEE. The CDR3 is made up of 16 amino acids. V lost 6 bases to trimming and J lost 5 bases, with 23 bases between them. The CDR3 region has the DNA TGTGCCAGCACCCCCCACCGAGCCGTCTATAAGACTGAAGCTTTCTTT. It translates to CASTPHRAVYKTEAFF.

CDR3 sequence: CASSLLSNRGYEQFF. CDR3 in DNA: TGTGCCAGCAGCTTATTATCGAACAGGGGGTATGAGCAGTTCTTC. The J gene is TRBJ2-1, the V gene TRBV7-3; the match to TRBD1 covers 8 bases. CDR3 length: 15 residues. Per germline, CDR1 SGHTA and CDR2 FQGTGA. The J segment lost 8 bases and the V segment lost 2 bases, leaving 8 bases of the junction unmatched.

V usage is TRBV7-9 and J usage is TRBJ1-4, with 10 bases lining up with TRBD1. J was trimmed by 8 bases and V by 4 bases; bases with no gene match: 7. Germline-derived CDR1 and CDR2 are SEHNR and FQNEAQ (reference sequence). The CDR3 is made up of 15 amino acids. In DNA, the CDR3 is TGTGCCAGCAGCTCTCCCGGGACAGGGGACGAAAAACTGTTTTTT. It codes for CASSSPGTGDEKLFF.

J is TRBJ2-7 and V is TRBV12-5; D unresolved. The CDR3 is made up of 15 amino acids. Germline V lookup: CDR1 LGHNT, CDR2 FRNRAP. The V end was cut by 0 bases, the J end by 2 bases, with 11 bases between. CDR3 nucleotides: TGTGCTAGTGGTTTGGTACGCAGATCCACCTACGAGCAGTACTTC. As protein: CASGLVRRSTYEQYF.

This clone has just one count. The chain couples TRBV5-1 to TRBJ2-3, with unresolved D. CDR3 length: 16 residues. Germline V lookup: CDR1 SGHRS, CDR2 YFSETQ. V was shortened by 1 base and J by 4 bases, with 16 bases between the two germline ends. The CDR3 is CASSLRFPLPPDTQYF. CDR3 nucleotides: TGCGCCAGCAGCTTGCGGTTCCCACTCCCGCCAGATACGCAGTATTTT.

The chain couples TRBV5-6 to TRBJ1-2; possible D gene TRBD1, 6 bases. This CDR3 has 14 amino acids. Germline V CDR1 and CDR2: SGHDT, YYEEEE. Between the trimmed V and J ends, which lost 5 bases and 8 bases, there was a span of 19 bases. CDR3 sequence: CASRSEGGHDGYTF. In DNA, the CDR3 is TGTGCCAGCAGATCGGAGGGGGGGCACGACGGCTACACCTTC.

This chain joins TRBV5-1 and TRBJ2-3; 12 bases match TRBD2. V shed 0 bases and J 6 bases; nucleotides not matched to a gene: 8. The CDR3 loop spans 17 amino acids. CDR1 is SGHRS and CDR2 is YFSETQ in the germline V gene. CDR3 sequence (DNA): TGCGCCAGCAGCTTGGCGGCTAGCGGGGGGGCGGAGGATACGCAGTATTTT. Protein sequence: CASSLAASGGAEDTQYF.

J is TRBJ2-7 and V is TRBV6-1, with unresolved D. Looked up from germline, CDR1 is MNHNS and CDR2 is SASEGT. CDR3 length equals 10 residues. Trimming removed 7 bases at V and 4 bases at J, with 5 bases between. The CDR3, as DNA: TGTGCCAGCACCGAGTACGAGCAGTACTTC. Translating gives CASTEYEQYF.

This clone has more than one count but fewer than ten. The chain joins TRBV4-2 to TRBJ1-1, with D unresolved. Trimming took 0 bases from V and 4 from J, leaving 18 bases between them. The CDR3 is 17 residues long. The germline CDR1 and CDR2 sequences are LGHNA and YNFKEQ. The CDR3 DNA reads as TGTGCCAGCAGCCAAGATTCGTGGAGACGTCCGGCCACTGAAGCTTTCTTT. This sequence encodes CASSQDSWRRPATEAFF.

The CDR3 sequence is CASKNAGFLEPQHF. The CDR3 DNA reads as TGTGCCAGCAAAAATGCAGGGTTTCTGGAGCCCCAGCATTTT. The chain couples TRBV27 to TRBJ1-5; tentative D call: TRBD1 (5 bases). V lost 7 bases to trimming and J lost 8 bases, with 18 bases between them. This CDR3 is built from 14 residues. Looked up from germline, CDR1 is MNHEY and CDR2 is SMNVEV (reference sequence).

The chain carries TRBV14 and TRBJ1-1; 9 nucleotides match TRBD1. In germline, CDR1 is SGHDN, CDR2 FVKESK. The CDR3 is made up of 16 amino acids. V was pared by 2 bases and J by 6 bases, with 10 bases of the junction left unmatched. The CDR3 DNA sequence: TGTGCCAGCAGCCAACATACCGGGACAGGGAAGGCTGAAGCTTTCTTT. Translated: CASSQHTGTGKAEAFF.

J is TRBJ2-5 and V is TRBV5-1; 9 bases fit TRBD1. Germline V gene sequence: CDR1 SGHRS, CDR2 YFSETQ. The CDR3 is made up of 15 amino acids. The ends lost 10 bases at V and 5 bases at J; junction bases unmatched: 15. CDR3 residues: CASNDAGTGSETQYF. The CDR3 coding sequence is TGCGCCTCAAATGATGCAGGGACAGGGTCTGAGACCCAGTACTTC.

The rearrangement joins TRBV9 to TRBJ2-7, with a possible D match to TRBD1 (6 bases). The germline V and J ends were trimmed by 0 bases and 2 bases, with 9 bases remaining between them. Germline CDR1 is SGDLS and CDR2 is YYNGEE. The CDR3 is made up of 14 amino acids. The CDR3, as DNA: TGTGCCAGCAGCGTAGTGGACAGTCCCTACGAGCAGTACTTC. This gives the protein CASSVVDSPYEQYF. The variable domain in full, completed from reference TRBV9 and TRBJ2-7, reads DSGVTQTPKHLITATGQRVTLRCSPRSGDLSVYWYQQSLDQGLQFLIQYYNGEERAKGNILERFSAQQFPDLHSELNLSSLELGDSALYFCASSVVDSPYEQYFGPGTRLTVT.

This sequence joins TRBV4-3 and TRBJ1-1; 9 positions match TRBD1. This CDR3 contains 16 residues. The J segment lost 8 bases and the V segment lost 4 bases, leaving 14 bases of the junction unmatched. CDR1 is LGHNA and CDR2 is YSLEER in the germline V gene. DNA for the CDR3: TGCGCCAGCAGCCCGCAACAGGGGGCCGGGGTCCCAGAAGCTTTCTTT. It encodes CASSPQQGAGVPEAFF.